Presented here are 30 T cell receptor beta chains from one specimen sequenced in a study of response to subunit inactivated influenza vaccine. TCRdb analysed the RT-PCR reads with MiXCR anew, one entry per CDR3 protein. The sample has over 800,000 distinct CDR3 sequences, around 21% seen once. Here the sequenced sample was PBMCs from blood, taken more than 4 days after vaccination. These receptors were taken from a man aged 50 to 60 who received an inactivated influenza vaccine.

This sequence joins TRBV7-2 and TRBJ2-5, with D perhaps TRBD1 (6 bases). The CDR3 is 12 amino acids. The V gene lost 6 bases and the J gene lost 4 bases, with 9 bases spanning the gap. Germline lookup yields CDR1 SGHTA and CDR2 FQGNSA. CDR3 nucleotide sequence: TGTGCCAGCAGGAGGACAGCAGAGACCCAGTACTTC. Its protein product is CASRRTAETQYF. Based on the CDR3 plus reference TRBV7-2 and TRBJ2-5, the full variable domain is GAGVSQSPSNKVTEKGKDVELRCDPISGHTALYWYRQSLGQGLEFLIYFQGNSAPDKSGLPSDRFSAERTGGSVSTLTIQRTQQEDSAVYLCASRRTAETQYFGPGTRLLVL.

The gene calls are TRBV7-2 and TRBJ1-5; perhaps TRBD1 as D (5 bases). The ends were cut back, 5 bases at V and 2 bases at J, with 13 bases in the middle. This CDR3 has 15 amino acids. The germline CDR1 and CDR2 sequences are SGHTA and FQGNSA. The CDR3 coding sequence is TGTGCCAGCAGCGCGGGGAGGGGCGGCAATCAGCCCCAGCATTTT. Translation gives CASSAGRGGNQPQHF.

This chain links TRBV12-3 or TRBV12-4 with TRBJ2-3; TRBD1 matches at 7 bases. With 6 bases clipped from V and 1 base from J, the junction kept 7 bases outside the gene matches. The CDR3 has 15 residues. For the CDR3, the DNA is TGTGCCAGCAGACACAACGACAGGGGCACAGATACGCAGTATTTT. Translation gives CASRHNDRGTDTQYF.

The V call is TRBV20-1, the J call TRBJ2-7, with TRBD1 matching over 11 bases. There are 15 residues in the CDR3. Germline trimming cut 6 bases from V and 2 bases from J; bases unmatched to any gene: 9. CDR1 and CDR2 from the germline V gene are DFQATT and SNEGSKA (reference sequence). Written as DNA, the CDR3 is TGCAGTGCGCCGGACAGGGGGCGCAGCACCTACGAGCAGTACTTC. Its protein is CSAPDRGRSTYEQYF.

J is TRBJ2-7 and V is TRBV20-1, with 7 positions matching TRBD1. CDR1 is DFQATT and CDR2 is SNEGSKA in the germline V gene (reference sequence). This CDR3 is built from 14 residues. The V gene end was trimmed by 6 bases and the J gene end by 3 bases; junction bases not matched to a gene: 11. The DNA for the CDR3 is TGCAGTGCAAACGGCCCAGGGGGTGGCTACGAGCAGTACTTC. This codes for CSANGPGGGYEQYF.

This clonotype was seen more than once but under ten times. The chain recombines TRBV20-1 with TRBJ2-5; 7 bases fit TRBD2. V shed 0 bases, J shed 1 base, and the junction held 5 bases outside the gene matches. Germline V gene data show CDR1 as DFQATT and CDR2 as SNEGSKA (reference sequence). The CDR3 has 15 residues. In DNA form, the CDR3 reads TGCAGTGCTAGAGATGCGGGGGTATCCCAAGAGACCCAGTACTTC. It yields the protein CSARDAGVSQETQYF.

This clonotype was recorded a few times. The chain uses TRBV2 and TRBJ1-2; D is uncertain. V lost 4 bases to trimming and J lost 2 bases, with 11 bases between them. Germline V gene lookup returns CDR1 SNHLY and CDR2 FYNNEI. This CDR3 region has 14 residues. Here the CDR3 reads CASSAQAGNYGYTF. CDR3 sequence (DNA): TGTGCCAGCAGTGCCCAGGCGGGGAACTATGGCTACACCTTC. The entire variable domain, with the rest obtained from reference TRBV2 and TRBJ1-2, is as follows: EPEVTQTPSHQVTQMGQEVILRCVPISNHLYFYWYRQILGQKVEFLVSFYNNEISEKSEIFDDQFSVERPDGSNFTLKIRSTKLEDSAMYFCASSAQAGNYGYTFGSGTRLTVV.

This chain uses TRBV7-2 with TRBJ1-2; D remains unclear. The CDR3 is 14 residues long. Trimming pared 4 bases from V and 6 bases from J, leaving 15 bases between. CDR1 SGHTA and CDR2 FQGNSA come from the germline V gene. CDR3 bases: TGTGCCAGCAGCTCACGGTCCGCCGGCCATGGCTACACCTTC. Protein product: CASSSRSAGHGYTF.

This clonotype occurred many times. This chain links TRBV12-3 or TRBV12-4 with TRBJ2-1; 11 bases agree with TRBD2. The V segment lost 8 bases and the J segment 7 bases; nucleotides outside the gene matches: 13. This CDR3 is 16 amino acids long. The CDR3, as DNA: TGTGCCAGCCGTACTAGCGGGGGCCCAGTTTTGAATGAGCAGTTCTTC. Its translation: CASRTSGGPVLNEQFF.

This clonotype was detected many times. The chain carries TRBV5-1 and TRBJ2-7; no definite D call. Trimming left V 2 bases short and J 0 bases short, with 6 bases between. The length of the CDR3 is 13 residues. From germline, CDR1 is SGHRS and CDR2 YFSETQ. CDR3 loop: CASSLGYSYEQYF. CDR3 in DNA: TGCGCCAGCAGCTTAGGATACTCCTACGAGCAGTACTTC.

This clonotype was counted between two and nine times. The V call is TRBV7-2, the J call TRBJ2-2; the match to TRBD2 covers 7 bases. From germline, CDR1 is SGHTA and CDR2 FQGNSA. The CDR3 covers 15 residues. The ends lost 5 bases at V and 0 bases at J; junction bases unmatched: 3. CDR3 sequence: CASSNLAANTGELFF. CDR3 nucleotide sequence: TGTGCCAGCAGCAACCTAGCGGCGAACACCGGGGAGCTGTTTTTT.

The chain recombines TRBV7-2 with TRBJ2-5; 7 bases match TRBD2. This CDR3 is built from 14 residues. Germline-derived CDR1 and CDR2 are SGHTA and FQGNSA. J gave up 5 bases and V 2 bases, and 5 bases lay outside the gene matches. The CDR3 loop reads CASSLYREEETQYF. DNA for the CDR3: TGTGCCAGCAGCTTATACCGGGAGGAGGAGACCCAGTACTTC.

V usage is TRBV6-6 and J usage is TRBJ2-7; D call uncertain. The V gene's germline CDR1 is MNHNY and CDR2 SVGAGI (reference sequence). The CDR3 runs 11 residues. V lost 8 bases, J lost 1 base, and 6 bases lay in between. CDR3 residues: CASGVSYEQYF. The CDR3 nucleotides read TGTGCCAGCGGGGTGTCCTACGAGCAGTACTTC.

This clonotype was detected only a few times. The rearrangement links TRBV4-1 to TRBJ2-1, with D perhaps matching TRBD1 or TRBD2 (6 bases each). In germline, CDR1 is MGHRA, CDR2 YSYEKL. CDR3 length equals 14 residues. The V and J ends lost 6 bases and 3 bases respectively, with 12 bases between them. The CDR3 is CASRVEGGYNEQFF. CDR3 nucleotides: TGCGCCAGCAGAGTTGAGGGGGGCTACAATGAGCAGTTCTTC.

The chain recombines TRBV12-3 or TRBV12-4 with TRBJ1-2; D ambiguous. The germline V and J ends were trimmed by 7 bases and 8 bases, with 20 bases remaining between them. The CDR3 is made up of 14 amino acids. CDR3: CASTRGGTLGGYTF. The CDR3 DNA is TGTGCCAGCACCCGGGGAGGAACGTTGGGCGGCTACACCTTC.

This sequence joins TRBV27 and TRBJ2-7; 8 nucleotides align to TRBD2. The CDR3 runs 12 residues. CDR1 is MNHEY and CDR2 is SMNVEV in the germline V gene (reference sequence). V lost 8 bases to trimming and J lost 5 bases; unmatched junction nucleotides: 5. This CDR3 is CASRGGAHEQYF. Written as DNA, the CDR3 is TGTGCCAGCCGGGGGGGTGCCCACGAGCAGTACTTC.

V and J are TRBV7-6 and TRBJ2-3; 9 bases match TRBD2. CDR3 length: 17 residues. V gave up 1 base and J gave up 4 bases; unmatched junction bases: 9. Germline V gene sequence: CDR1 SGHVS, CDR2 FNYEAQ. CDR3 sequence: CASSLVGGRGLADTQYF. As DNA, the CDR3 is TGTGCCAGCAGCTTAGTCGGCGGGAGGGGACTAGCAGATACGCAGTATTTT.

This clonotype was observed a few times. The chain combines TRBV29-1 with TRBJ2-2, with TRBD1 matching over 8 bases. The V gene end was trimmed by 4 bases and the J gene end by 6 bases; junction bases not matched to a gene: 4. Germline loops: CDR1 SQVTM, CDR2 ANQGSEA. The CDR3 consists of 13 residues. CDR3 in amino acids: CSVVDREPGELFF. CDR3 in DNA: TGCAGCGTTGTGGACAGGGAGCCCGGGGAGCTGTTTTTT.

This chain connects TRBV6-2 or TRBV6-3 to TRBJ2-1, with TRBD2 matching 14 bases. J was trimmed by 6 bases and V by 5 bases; bases with no gene match: 9. In germline, CDR1 is MNHEY, CDR2 SVGEGT. The CDR3 has 17 amino acids. The CDR3 coding sequence is TGTGCCAGCAGTCCCCTGGGACTAGCGGGGGTAAGCAATGAGCAGTTCTTC. This encodes CASSPLGLAGVSNEQFF.

This chain connects TRBV30 to TRBJ2-3, with TRBD1 matching over 9 bases. The V gene end was trimmed by 3 bases and the J gene end by 3 bases; junction bases not matched to a gene: 1. This CDR3 is 13 amino acids long. In germline, CDR1 is GTSNPN, CDR2 SVGIG (reference sequence). CDR3 loop: CAWRGQGTDTQYF. In nucleotides, the CDR3 is TGTGCCTGGAGAGGACAGGGGACAGATACGCAGTATTTT.

This clonotype has a handful of counts. The chain carries TRBV6-1 and TRBJ2-7, with 7 bases fitting TRBD1. The CDR3 runs 15 residues. The junction had 8 bases not matched to a gene; V was cut back by 1 base and J by 5 bases. Germline CDR1 is MNHNS and CDR2 is SASEGT. The CDR3 spells CASSEVARGWNEQYF. The DNA for the CDR3 is TGTGCCAGCAGTGAAGTTGCCAGGGGGTGGAACGAGCAGTACTTC.

The chain joins TRBV4-3 to TRBJ1-2, with 9 bases that match TRBD1. The CDR3 has 15 residues. Germline CDR1 is LGHNA and CDR2 is YSLEER. The trim removed 0 bases at V and 6 bases at J, leaving 5 bases unmatched. Here the CDR3 reads CASSQEGQGGDGYTF. CDR3 coding DNA: TGCGCCAGCAGCCAAGAGGGACAGGGAGGAGATGGCTACACCTTC.

V is TRBV11-2 and J is TRBJ1-4; no definite D call. V lost 1 base and J lost 0, with 6 bases in between. The CDR3 sequence is 15 residues long. The germline gives CDR1 SGHAT, CDR2 FQNNGV. In DNA form, the CDR3 reads TGTGCCAGCAGCTTAGCTACGGCAACTAATGAAAAACTGTTTTTT. Its protein is CASSLATATNEKLFF.

The chain employs TRBV5-6 and TRBJ1-3; D ambiguous. Looked up from germline, CDR1 is SGHDT and CDR2 is YYEEEE. Trimming cost V 1 base and J 4 bases, with 6 bases left between them. CDR3 length equals 13 residues. The chain's CDR3 is CASSLKAGNTIYF. The CDR3 coding sequence is TGTGCCAGCAGCTTGAAGGCAGGAAACACCATATATTTT. Full variable domain (rest looked up from reference TRBV5-6 and TRBJ1-3): DAGVTQSPTHLIKTRGQQVTLRCSPKSGHDTVSWYQQALGQGPQFIFQYYEEEERQRGNFPDRFSGHQFPNYSSELNVNALLLGDSALYLCASSLKAGNTIYFGEGSWLTVV.

This clonotype was seen repeatedly, ten times or more. The chain combines TRBV12-3 or TRBV12-4 with TRBJ1-1; D gene unclear. Trimming took off 6 bases at V and 2 bases at J, with 16 bases between the two ends. The CDR3 extends over 15 amino acids. CDR3 DNA sequence: TGTGCCAGCAGATCACATACTGGACTTAACACTGAAGCTTTCTTT. Translating it yields CASRSHTGLNTEAFF.

This clonotype has ten or more counts. This chain uses TRBV5-1 with TRBJ2-5, with 7 nucleotides matching TRBD2. J gave up 3 bases and V 0 bases, and 5 bases lay outside the gene matches. Germline-derived CDR1 and CDR2 are SGHRS and YFSETQ. This CDR3 spans 15 amino acids. The CDR3 here is CASSLDGRTEETQYF. CDR3 bases: TGCGCCAGCAGCTTGGACGGGAGGACCGAAGAGACCCAGTACTTC.

The chain couples TRBV18 to TRBJ1-2; D unresolved. Per the germline V gene, CDR1 is KGHSH and CDR2 is LQKENI. Trimming took 1 base from V and 8 from J, leaving 11 bases between them. This CDR3 is built from 13 residues. CDR3 sequence: CASSPLGSWGYTF. CDR3 DNA: TGTGCCAGCTCACCACTCGGCTCTTGGGGCTACACCTTC. The whole variable domain, remainder taken from reference TRBV18 and TRBJ1-2, is NAGVMQNPRHLVRRRGQEARLRCSPMKGHSHVYWYRQLPEEGLKFMVYLQKENIIDESGMPKERFSAEFPKEGPSILRIQQVVRGDSAAYFCASSPLGSWGYTFGSGTRLTVV.

V usage is TRBV20-1 and J usage is TRBJ1-5; 8 bases fit TRBD1. The trim removed 5 bases at V and 4 bases at J, leaving 13 bases unmatched. The CDR3 extends over 16 amino acids. Germline V gene lookup returns CDR1 DFQATT and CDR2 SNEGSKA (reference sequence). CDR3 bases: TGCAGTGCTTCCACCTCCGGGACAGGAGCAAATCAGCCCCAGCATTTT. As protein: CSASTSGTGANQPQHF.

There are a few counts of this clonotype. This chain links TRBV10-1 with TRBJ2-5; D possibly matches TRBD1 or TRBD2 (5 bases each). The CDR3 covers 14 residues. Trimming shortened V by 0 bases and J by 4 bases, and 9 bases separated the two germline ends. Per germline, CDR1 WNHNN and CDR2 SYGVQD (reference sequence). The CDR3 reads CASSESGRGETQYF. The CDR3 nucleotides read TGCGCCAGCAGTGAGTCGGGACGTGGAGAGACCCAGTACTTC.

This clonotype was detected only a few times. This chain joins TRBV27 and TRBJ2-7, with no clear D. The CDR3 has 13 residues. CDR1 and CDR2 (germline): MNHEY, SMNVEV (reference sequence). V lost 2 bases and J 3 bases, leaving 8 bases between the germline ends. CDR3: CASSLKGGYEQYF. For the CDR3, the DNA is TGTGCCAGCAGTTTAAAAGGCGGCTACGAGCAGTACTTC.